This T cell receptor (beta chain) was retrieved from a study of blood T cell repertoires in COVID-19 (dated by TCRdb to the early 2020s). Some background on the complete study: Collaborator samples came from the United States, Italy and Spain and covered acute and convalescent phases of COVID-19. The prospective study material was composed of cDNA or gDNA derived from T cells, B-cell-depleted T cells, or PBMCs. Deeply sampled blood TCRbeta repertoires from subjects exposed to, actively infected with, or recovered from COVID-19 were included in the dataset. The repertoires were released in a freely available public database meant as a resource for research on the immune response to SARS-CoV-2. The samples were drawn from two sources: the first 160 participants of the ongoing ImmuneRACE study, and 1,254 subjects contributed by 6 global collaborators. A de-identified subject ID, COVID-19 status, age in years and sex were almost always included in the sample metadata. Where available, HLA class I and class II types were taken from metadata supplied by the sample provider and were not determined by assay-based typing.

Of note for this clone: No cognate antigen has been identified for it. One base away there is no much larger clone; base qualities are not given.

TCRbeta CDR3 regions were amplified from genomic DNA using the immunoSEQ Assay, a bias-controlled multiplex PCR. The paper's data handling went like this. The number of nucleated cells in each sample was estimated by amplification of reference gene primers within the assay. To quantify the absolute abundance of each unique TCRbeta CDR3 rearrangement, sequence reads were collapsed and filtered. For each sample, productive Simpson clonality was calculated as the square root of Simpson's diversity index across productive rearrangements. Imported from immuneACCESS, the table was reduced by TCRdb to in-frame sequences with V and J called. These copies leave out some clones; in studies compared against another copy, an unresolved V gene accounts for under half, and the cause of the remainder is not known. The V and J calls and clone size were taken over from that table, and D and trimming were inferred from the DNA. The sample contains around 280,000 clones, around 92% of them found a single time. The ten biggest clones cover around 10% of the sample.

Overall study results and their limits: The amount of clinical and demographic metadata varied by source and participant and was provided uncurated.

Cut back by 8 bases and 7 bases, the V and J ends lie 32 bases apart. Spanning cysteine to phenylalanine, the CDR3 consists of 18 amino acids. CDR3 DNA is the only sequence kept; it has 54 bases, read in frame from the first base. Sequences SNHLY (CDR1) and FYNNEI (CDR2) are obtained from the germline V gene. One collaborating source in Seattle enrolled patients while the patients were actively infected and followed the patients over time throughout the course of disease. Collaborating institutions collected whole blood in K2EDTA tubes following their own protocols. For TCRbeta analysis, collaborator samples were shipped as frozen whole blood, as isolated PBMCs, or as DNA extracted from either sample type.

The chain uses TRBV2 and TRBJ1-2; too little of a D gene remains to name it. Specimen: peripheral blood. This TCR came from a young woman with COVID-19, enrolled during active disease. The CDR3 reads CASSETLHPRMDLRGYTF. The sequence in DNA is TGTGCCAGCTCGGAGACTCTGCATCCCCGAATGGATTTGCGTGGCTACACCTTC.